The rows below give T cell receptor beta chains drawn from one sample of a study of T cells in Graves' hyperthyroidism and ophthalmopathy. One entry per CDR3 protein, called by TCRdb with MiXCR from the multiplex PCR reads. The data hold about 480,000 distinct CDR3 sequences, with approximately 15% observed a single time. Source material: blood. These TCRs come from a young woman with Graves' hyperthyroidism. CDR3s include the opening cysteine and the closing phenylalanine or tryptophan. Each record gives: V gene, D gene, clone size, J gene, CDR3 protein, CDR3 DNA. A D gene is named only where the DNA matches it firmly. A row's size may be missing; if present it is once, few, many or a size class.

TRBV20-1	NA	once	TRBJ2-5	CSAREPSKAETQYF	TGCAGTGCTAGAGAGCCTAGTAAGGCGGAGACCCAGTACTTC
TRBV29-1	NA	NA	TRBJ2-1	CSVEWVGRDYNEQFF	TGCAGCGTTGAATGGGTTGGACGGGATTACAATGAGCAGTTCTTC
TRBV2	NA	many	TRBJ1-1	CAREVGGSMNTEAFF	TGTGCCAGAGAAGTGGGGGGCAGTATGAACACTGAAGCTTTCTTT
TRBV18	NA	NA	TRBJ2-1	CASSPQGVNSYNEQFF	TGTGCCAGCTCACCACAGGGGGTGAACTCCTACAATGAGCAGTTCTTC
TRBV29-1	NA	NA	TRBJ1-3	CSVEEGASPGNTIYF	TGCAGCGTTGAAGAGGGGGCGTCACCTGGAAACACCATATATTTT
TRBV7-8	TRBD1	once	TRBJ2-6	CASSRGTGGFSGANVLTF	TGTGCCAGCAGCCGGGGGACAGGGGGTTTCTCTGGGGCCAACGTCCTGACTTTC
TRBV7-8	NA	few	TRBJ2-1	CASSRRGGQPSYNEQFF	TGTGCCAGCAGCCGTCGCGGAGGCCAGCCGAGCTACAATGAGCAGTTCTTC
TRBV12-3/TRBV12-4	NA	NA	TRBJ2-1	CASLLGSSYNEQFF	TGTGCCAGCCTCCTCGGTAGCTCCTACAATGAGCAGTTCTTC
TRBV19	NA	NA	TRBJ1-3	CASKTGQLGSGNTIYF	TGTGCCAGTAAAACAGGACAGCTAGGCTCTGGAAACACCATATATTTT
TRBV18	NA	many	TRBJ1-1	CASSPRVTGTFPPFF	TGTGCCAGCTCACCACGTGTAACTGGCACATTTCCTCCTTTCTTT
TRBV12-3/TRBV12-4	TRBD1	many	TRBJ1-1	CASRLTGGTEAFF	TGTGCCAGCAGGCTGACAGGGGGCACTGAAGCTTTCTTT
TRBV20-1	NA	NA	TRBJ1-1	CSARAEQMNTEAFF	TGCAGTGCTAGGGCGGAACAGATGAACACTGAAGCTTTCTTT
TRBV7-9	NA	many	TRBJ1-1	CASSYFPSNTEAFF	TGTGCCAGCAGTTACTTCCCGTCGAACACTGAAGCTTTCTTT
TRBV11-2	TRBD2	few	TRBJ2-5	CASSLGAPRLAGGGETQYF	TGTGCCAGCAGCTTAGGAGCCCCCCGACTAGCGGGAGGGGGGGAGACCCAGTACTTC
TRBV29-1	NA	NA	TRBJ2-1	CSAGSPREQFF	TGCAGCGCGGGGTCCCCTAGGGAGCAGTTCTTC
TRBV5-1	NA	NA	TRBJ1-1	CASSSSQLNTEAFF	TGCGCCAGCAGCTCTAGCCAGTTGAACACTGAAGCTTTCTTT
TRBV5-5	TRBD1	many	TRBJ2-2	CASILSGQGTGELFF	TGTGCCAGCATCCTATCGGGACAGGGTACCGGGGAGCTGTTTTTT
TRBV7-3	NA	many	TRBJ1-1	CASSLEGGLNTEAFF	TGTGCCAGCAGCTTAGAGGGGGGGCTTAACACTGAAGCTTTCTTT
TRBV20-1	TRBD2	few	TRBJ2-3	CSAREPGLAGAADTQYF	TGCAGTGCTAGAGAGCCGGGACTAGCGGGAGCCGCAGATACGCAGTATTTT
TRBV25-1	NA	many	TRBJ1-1	CASSEDLGSTLNTEAFF	TGTGCCAGCAGTGAGGACTTAGGGTCGACTTTGAACACTGAAGCTTTCTTT
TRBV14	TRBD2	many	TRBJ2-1	CASSRRGSHENEQFF	TGTGCCAGCAGTCGTCGCGGGAGCCATGAGAATGAGCAGTTCTTC
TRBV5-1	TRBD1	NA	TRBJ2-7	CASSSPGQRDEQYF	TGCGCCAGCAGCTCCCCGGGACAGAGGGACGAGCAGTACTTC
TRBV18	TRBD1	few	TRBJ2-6	CASADRAGANVLTF	TGTGCCAGCGCCGACAGGGCTGGGGCCAACGTCCTGACTTTC
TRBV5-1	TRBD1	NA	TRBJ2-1	CASNWGDRGPLLSYNEQFF	TGCGCCAGCAACTGGGGGGACAGGGGGCCGCTTCTCTCCTACAATGAGCAGTTCTTC
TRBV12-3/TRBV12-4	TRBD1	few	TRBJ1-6	CASSLETGIRAPLHF	TGTGCCAGCAGTTTAGAGACAGGGATTCGGGCACCCCTCCACTTT
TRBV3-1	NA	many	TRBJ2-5	CASSQDGETVSETQYF	TGTGCCAGCAGCCAAGATGGAGAGACAGTATCAGAGACCCAGTACTTC
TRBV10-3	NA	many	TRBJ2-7	CAITQDQTYEQYF	TGTGCCATCACCCAGGACCAAACCTACGAGCAGTACTTC
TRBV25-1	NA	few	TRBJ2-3	CASSESGGTDTQYF	TGTGCCAGCAGTGAATCCGGAGGGACAGATACGCAGTATTTT
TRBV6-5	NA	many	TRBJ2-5	CASSYSWGTDQETQYF	TGTGCCAGCAGTTACTCGTGGGGGACGGACCAAGAGACCCAGTACTTC
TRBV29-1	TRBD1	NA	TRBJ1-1	CSVEVADGTGAPSNTEAFF	TGCAGCGTTGAAGTAGCAGACGGGACAGGGGCGCCCTCTAACACTGAAGCTTTCTTT
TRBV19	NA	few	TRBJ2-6	CASSARQVSGANVLTF	TGTGCCAGTAGCGCCCGCCAGGTTTCTGGGGCCAACGTCCTGACTTTC
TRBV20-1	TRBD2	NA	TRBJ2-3	CSATRAAPGLADGPTDTQYF	TGCAGTGCTACTAGGGCCGCTCCGGGACTAGCGGATGGACCCACAGATACGCAGTATTTT
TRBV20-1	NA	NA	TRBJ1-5	CSGQKGQANQPQHF	TGCAGTGGACAAAAGGGACAAGCCAATCAGCCCCAGCATTTT
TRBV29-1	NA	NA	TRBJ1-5	CSVDAGGGFKHF	TGCAGCGTTGATGCGGGGGGGGGCTTTAAGCATTTT
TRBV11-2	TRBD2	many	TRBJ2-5	CASSLDSGGGRAQETQYF	TGTGCCAGCAGCTTAGACTCGGGGGGAGGTCGGGCCCAAGAGACCCAGTACTTC
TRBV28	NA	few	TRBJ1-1	CASLLRQGNTEAFF	TGTGCCAGCCTGCTACGGCAGGGGAACACTGAAGCTTTCTTT
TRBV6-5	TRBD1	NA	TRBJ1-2	CASSIDLEGRGLLHYGYTF	TGTGCCAGCAGTATTGACCTGGAGGGCAGGGGGCTCTTACACTATGGCTACACCTTC
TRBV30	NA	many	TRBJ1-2	CAWTGQPDLFGYTF	TGTGCCTGGACAGGACAGCCAGACCTATTCGGCTACACCTTC
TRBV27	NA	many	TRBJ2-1	CASTPGRVYNEQFF	TGTGCCAGCACCCCCGGGAGAGTCTACAATGAGCAGTTCTTC
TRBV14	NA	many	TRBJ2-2	CASSPRVGGASRGNTGELFF	TGTGCCAGCAGCCCGAGGGTCGGGGGCGCCTCGCGGGGAAACACCGGGGAGCTGTTTTTT
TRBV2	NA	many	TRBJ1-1	CASRKGEPEPEAFF	TGTGCCAGCAGGAAGGGGGAGCCTGAACCTGAAGCTTTCTTT
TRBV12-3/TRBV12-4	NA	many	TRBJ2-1	CASKSVSTYNEQFF	TGTGCCAGCAAGTCTGTCAGTACCTACAATGAGCAGTTCTTC